This TCR beta chain was retrieved from a study of long-term antiretroviral therapy in people with HIV. Study summary: The oldest samples precede the 2015 immediate-ART recommendation by about a decade. Study results and caveats: Specimen acquisition occurred between 2004 and 2017, potentially under older ART regimens.

Of note for this clone: Antigen unknown.

An immunoSEQ assay, version v3.0, was performed at survey level. The sequencing target was about 35,000-55,000 T-cell genomes per sample. Assay: immunoSEQ multiplex PCR; the TCRdb copy retains only in-frame clones and omits some. The sample lists roughly 15,000 clones; roughly 80% were seen once. Treatment for every participant with HIV took place in the United States. Germline CDR1 and CDR2: MNHEY and SVGAGI. The CDR3 is 13 residues long. V gave up 5 bases and J gave up 0 bases, with 8 bases separating them. The chain employs TRBV6-5 and TRBJ2-7; D tentatively fits TRBD1 or TRBD2 (5 bases each). The receptor's source is a man younger than 35 with HIV. This specimen was unsorted PBMCs, taken 0.1 years after starting antiretroviral therapy. In nucleotides, the CDR3 is TGTGCCAGCAGTCCGGGACCCTCCTACGAGCAGTACTTC. It codes for CASSPGPSYEQYF.